Shown below are 15 T cell receptor beta chains from a single sample sequenced in a study of T cells in Graves' hyperthyroidism and ophthalmopathy. Amplification of TCR beta CDR3 regions was performed using RNA transcripts as template. A first-round RT-PCR of the TCR CDR3 used the HTBI primer set. TCRdb reanalysed the multiplex PCR reads using MiXCR and keeps one entry per CDR3 protein. The sample lists approximately 490,000 distinct CDR3 sequences, 22% occurring once. The sequenced material came from blood. These receptors were taken from a woman in her 70s with Graves' ophthalmopathy.

The chain recombines TRBV3-1 with TRBJ2-1, with TRBD2 identical over 7 bases. With V trimmed by 0 bases and J by 9 bases, 17 bases remained unmatched. The CDR3 consists of 18 residues. CDR1 and CDR2 from the germline V gene are LGHDT and YNNKEL (reference sequence). CDR3 nucleotide sequence: TGTGCCAGCAGCCAAGACGCACAACTAGCGCCAGCCTGGGGTGAGCAGTTCTTC. Its translation is CASSQDAQLAPAWGEQFF.

In DNA, the CDR3 is TGTGCCAGCAGCACTTCGGGACTAGCGGGAGAGAGGAATGAGCAGTTCTTC. It is translated as CASSTSGLAGERNEQFF. The V and J genes are TRBV7-8 and TRBJ2-1; TRBD2 aligns across 14 bases. Losses at the gene ends were 5 bases for V and 7 bases for J; bases not matched to a gene: 10. The CDR3 is 17 residues long. Looked up from germline, CDR1 is SGHVS and CDR2 is FQNEAQ. Variable domain in full (rest from reference TRBV7-8 and TRBJ2-1): GAGVSQSPRYKVAKRGQDVALRCDPISGHVSLFWYQQALGQGPEFLTYFQNEAQLDKSGLPSDRFFAERPEGSVSTLKIQRTQQEDSAVYLCASSTSGLAGERNEQFFGPGTRLTVL.

This clonotype was counted only a few times. The V gene is TRBV6-1, the J gene TRBJ2-7; D gene unclear. Trimming shortened V by 6 bases and J by 6 bases, and 9 bases separated the two germline ends. The CDR3 spans 11 residues. From germline, CDR1 is MNHNS and CDR2 SASEGT. In DNA, the CDR3 is TGTGCCAGCAGCGTGGACCTCGAGCAGTACTTC. As protein: CASSVDLEQYF.

Only a few counts were recorded for this clonotype. V usage is TRBV6-1 and J usage is TRBJ1-1, with TRBD1 matching 7 bases. This CDR3 has 13 residues. CDR1 and CDR2 (germline): MNHNS, SASEGT. V lost 6 bases to trimming and J lost 6 bases; unmatched junction nucleotides: 7. CDR3 loop: CASRPTGSPEAFF. CDR3 sequence (DNA): TGTGCCAGCAGACCGACAGGGAGCCCTGAAGCTTTCTTT.

At least ten counts were recorded for this clonotype. The rearrangement links TRBV27 to TRBJ2-7; tentatively, D is TRBD2 (6 bases). Trimming removed 5 bases at V and 5 bases at J, with 25 bases between. Germline values: CDR1 MNHEY, CDR2 SMNVEV (reference sequence). The CDR3 totals 17 residues. CDR3 region: CASSRIPSPGLQNEQYF. DNA for the CDR3: TGTGCCAGCAGTCGCATTCCGTCCCCGGGACTGCAAAACGAGCAGTACTTC.

The chain couples TRBV6-1 to TRBJ2-7; D unresolved. Per the germline V gene, CDR1 is MNHNS and CDR2 is SASEGT. The CDR3 covers 12 residues. V lost 8 bases to trimming and J lost 2 bases, with 10 bases between them. The CDR3: CASGKETYEQYF. The CDR3 bases are TGTGCCAGCGGGAAAGAAACCTACGAGCAGTACTTC.

This clonotype was detected a few times. V is TRBV5-1 and J is TRBJ2-7; 8 positions agree with TRBD2. This CDR3 is 15 amino acids long. CDR1 and CDR2 (germline): SGHRS, YFSETQ. V dropped 5 bases and J dropped 1; count of bases not matched to a gene: 8. This chain's CDR3 is CASRPSGSSSYEQYF. The CDR3 bases are TGCGCCAGCAGACCAAGCGGGAGCTCGTCCTACGAGCAGTACTTC.

The chain links TRBV7-3 to TRBJ2-3, with TRBD2 matching 7 bases. Germline CDR1 is SGHTA and CDR2 is FQGTGA. Germline trimming cut 6 bases from V and 4 bases from J; bases unmatched to any gene: 13. This CDR3 has 16 residues. CDR3 sequence reads: CASRWGMGGPADTQYF. For the CDR3, the DNA is TGTGCCAGCAGATGGGGAATGGGAGGGCCAGCAGATACGCAGTATTTT. The full variable domain, completed using reference TRBV7-3 and TRBJ2-3, is GAGVSQTPSNKVTEKGKYVELRCDPISGHTALYWYRQSLGQGPEFLIYFQGTGAADDSGLPNDRFFAVRPEGSVSTLKIQRTERGDSAVYLCASRWGMGGPADTQYFGPGTRLTVL.

The sample holds a few counts of this clonotype. This chain links TRBV7-2 with TRBJ1-6; possibly TRBD1 for D (6 bases). The germline CDR1 and CDR2 sequences are SGHTA and FQGNSA. The CDR3 has 14 residues. V lost 5 bases to trimming and J lost 5 bases, with 10 bases between them. CDR3 amino acids: CASSLGGNNSPLHF. The DNA for the CDR3 is TGTGCCAGCAGCCTGGGGGGCAATAATTCACCCCTCCACTTT.

The table lists this clonotype with a few counts. This chain links TRBV5-1 with TRBJ2-1; a possible D gene is TRBD2 (6 bases). This CDR3 comprises 14 residues. Germline values: CDR1 SGHRS, CDR2 YFSETQ. V lost 4 bases and J 10 bases, leaving 18 bases between the germline ends. The CDR3 region has the DNA TGCGCCAGCAGCCCAAGGGACTCGCGGTGGGAGCAGTTCTTC. Its translation: CASSPRDSRWEQFF.

This clonotype was observed a handful of times. V gene TRBV28 combines with J gene TRBJ1-3, with 9 bases identical to TRBD1. Germline CDR1 and CDR2: MDHEN and SYDVKM. The CDR3 is 15 residues long. Trimming cost V 5 bases and J 2 bases; bases outside gene matches: 4. Here the CDR3 reads CASSQTGGAGNTIYF. The CDR3 coding sequence is TGTGCCAGCAGTCAGACAGGGGGAGCTGGAAACACCATATATTTT.

This chain connects TRBV10-3 to TRBJ2-7, with D uncertain. The CDR3 totals 14 residues. Trimming removed 2 bases from V and 2 bases from J, with 10 bases in between. The germline V gene has CDR1 ENHRY and CDR2 SYGVKD. The chain's CDR3 is CAISEKGSTYEQYF. The CDR3 DNA reads TGTGCCATCAGTGAGAAGGGCAGTACCTACGAGCAGTACTTC.

This clonotype showed up many times. The chain links TRBV7-2 to TRBJ2-3; 10 bases map to TRBD1. The V and J ends lost 6 bases and 2 bases, in that order; junction bases with no gene match: 8. The germline V gene has CDR1 SGHTA and CDR2 FQGNSA. The CDR3 is 16 amino acids. The CDR3 reads CASRLRGTGDTDTQYF. The CDR3 nucleotides are TGTGCCAGCAGACTTAGGGGGACAGGGGACACAGATACGCAGTATTTT.

This clonotype was detected only a few times. The genes are TRBV28 and TRBJ2-7; 9 nucleotides align to TRBD2. The CDR3 covers 15 residues. Germline V CDR1 and CDR2: MDHEN, SYDVKM. The junction had 5 bases not matched to a gene; V was cut back by 2 bases and J by 3 bases. CDR3 DNA sequence: TGTGCCAGCAGTTTAAGGGGGCGGGAGGGCTACGAGCAGTACTTC. Protein product: CASSLRGREGYEQYF.

Concerning this clonotype itself: Since a much larger clone is just one base distant, this may be a read error. CDR3 residues: CSVESGHLDTVAFF. Here the CDR3 DNA reads TGCAGCGTTGAATCGGGACACCTAGACACTGTAGCTTTCTTT. The gene calls are TRBV29-1 and TRBJ1-1, with D tentatively TRBD1 (6 bases). Germline V lookup: CDR1 SQVTM, CDR2 ANQGSEA. The length of the CDR3 is 14 residues.